This TCR beta chain is from a study of blood T cell repertoires in COVID-19 (dated by TCRdb to the early 2020s). For the study in its entirety: Samples covering the acute and convalescent phases of COVID-19 were provided by collaborators in the United States, Italy and Spain. The prospective study material was composed of cDNA or gDNA derived from T cells, B-cell-depleted T cells, or PBMCs. The dataset comprised deeply sampled blood TCRbeta repertoires from subjects exposed to, actively infected with, or recovered from COVID-19. The repertoires were released in a freely available public database meant as a resource for research on the immune response to SARS-CoV-2. The samples were drawn from the first 160 participants of the ongoing ImmuneRACE study and from more than 1,000 subjects provided by 6 global collaborators. Sample metadata almost always included a de-identified subject ID, COVID-19 status, age in years and sex. Where HLA class I and class II types were available, the types were taken from metadata supplied by the sample provider, not from assay-based typing.

With respect to this clone: It has no known antigen specificity. The record has no base qualities; no much larger clone is one base away.

CDR1 is given as LNHNV and CDR2 as YYDKDF, both from the germline V gene (reference sequence). Unmatched junction bases come to 4, with V trimmed by 1 base and J by 3 bases. From its cysteine to its phenylalanine, the CDR3 spans 15 amino acids. The sequence is cut down to CDR3 DNA, 45 bases in frame from base 1. The paper's findings and limits, for the study overall: The quantity of clinical and demographic metadata differed by source and by participant and was supplied without curation.

TCRbeta CDR3 regions were amplified from genomic DNA using the immunoSEQ Assay, a bias-controlled multiplex PCR. As for the authors' bioinformatics: Within the assay, amplification of reference gene primers was used to estimate how many nucleated cells each sample contained. To quantify the absolute abundance of each unique TCRbeta CDR3 rearrangement, sequence reads were collapsed and filtered. For each sample, productive Simpson clonality was calculated by taking the square root of Simpson's diversity index across productive rearrangements. Sourced from immuneACCESS, this table was stored by TCRdb with only in-frame sequences that have V and J called. A share of the clones is absent; for the studies checked, an unresolved V gene accounts for under half, and the remainder has no known explanation. Clone size and the V and J calls come from that table; the DNA yielded D and trimming. The sample data list roughly 81,000 clones, and around nine tenths of these were observed just once. The ten largest clonotypes hold just over 8% of the sample.

Each collaborating institution followed its own protocols to collect whole blood in K2EDTA tubes. For TCRbeta analysis, collaborator samples were shipped as frozen whole blood, as isolated PBMCs, or as DNA extracted from either sample type. The chain uses TRBV15 and TRBJ1-2, and TRBD1 matches 8 of the central bases. The origin of this receptor is a young man with acute or convalescent COVID-19. Source material: peripheral blood. DNA sequence: TGTGCCACCAGCAGAGCCGACAGGGGAGACTATGGCTACACCTTC. The encoded protein is CATSRADRGDYGYTF.